Following are 26 T cell receptor beta chains from one sample sequenced in a study of post-analysis software for immune sequencing data. Prepared TCR beta cDNA libraries contained unique molecular identifiers. TCRdb used MiXCR to reprocess the PCR reads, holding one entry per CDR3 protein. The table has roughly 600,000 distinct CDR3 sequences, roughly 47% seen once. No antigen has been assigned to these receptors. Notes on the study in general: Elevated frequency relative to controls characterized roughly 5 TRBV segments in patients, TRBV5-6, TRBV5-1 and TRBV20-1 among them.

Material for sequencing was blood. All receptors come from a girl under 18 with multiple sclerosis.

This chain uses TRBV6-5 with TRBJ2-3, with D hard to call. The CDR3 has 9 residues. Germline CDR1 MNHEY, CDR2 SVGAGI. The V and J ends lost 6 bases and 8 bases respectively, with 3 bases between them. Here the CDR3 reads CASSPTQYF. As DNA, the CDR3 is TGTGCCAGCAGCCCTACGCAGTATTTT.

This clonotype was detected a few times. This chain uses TRBV30 with TRBJ1-2; no definite D call. The germline V gene encodes CDR1 GTSNPN and CDR2 SVGIG (reference sequence). The V end was cut by 4 bases, the J end by 0 bases, with 12 bases between. The CDR3 is 14 residues long. The CDR3 loop reads CAWKAALANYGYTF. In DNA, the CDR3 is TGTGCCTGGAAGGCAGCCCTAGCTAACTATGGCTACACCTTC.

J is TRBJ1-1 and V is TRBV5-6, with D hard to call. This CDR3 has 11 residues. Germline loops: CDR1 SGHDT, CDR2 YYEEEE. V gave up 1 base and J gave up 11 bases, with 9 bases separating them. DNA of the CDR3: TGTGCCAGCAGCTTGTTGGAAGAGGCTTTCTTT. Translated: CASSLLEEAFF.

This clonotype was found a few times. The rearrangement joins TRBV20-1 to TRBJ2-1, with TRBD2 matching 8 bases. Germline V CDR1 and CDR2: DFQATT, SNEGSKA (reference sequence). The CDR3 length is 13 residues. J lost 3 bases, V lost 5 bases, and 3 bases had no gene match. CDR3 coding DNA: TGCAGTGCTGATAGCGGGATCTACAATGAGCAGTTCTTC. Translated: CSADSGIYNEQFF.

In its sample, this clonotype was seen a few times. The V and J genes are TRBV29-1 and TRBJ1-2, with 11 bases that match TRBD1. The CDR3 runs to 13 residues. The ends lost 7 bases at V and 4 bases at J; junction bases unmatched: 5. Germline assignment: CDR1 SQVTM and CDR2 ANQGSEA. The chain's CDR3 is CSAGGTGGYGYTF. Written as DNA, the CDR3 is TGCAGCGCCGGAGGGACAGGGGGCTATGGCTACACCTTC.

This clonotype showed up just a few times. V gene TRBV7-6 combines with J gene TRBJ2-1; D is possibly TRBD2 (6 bases). Looked up from germline, CDR1 is SGHVS and CDR2 is FNYEAQ. The V end lost 0 bases, the J end lost 8 bases, and 14 bases lay between the germline ends. This CDR3 has 15 residues. Written as DNA, the CDR3 is TGTGCCAGCAGCTTAGCGGTGACGGGAGCCCATGAGCAGTTCTTC. Encoded protein: CASSLAVTGAHEQFF.

This clonotype was observed a few times. J is TRBJ2-3 and V is TRBV29-1; TRBD2 matches 10 bases. The germline V gene encodes CDR1 SQVTM and CDR2 ANQGSEA. J was trimmed by 4 bases and V by 2 bases; bases with no gene match: 12. The CDR3 contains 17 residues. DNA for the CDR3: TGCAGCGTTGAACCTCGCCCGCGGAGCGGGGGGGCAGATACGCAGTATTTT. Protein sequence: CSVEPRPRSGGADTQYF.

This clonotype was seen a few times. This CDR3 is CASRTTTTSYNEQFF. The CDR3 bases are TGTGCCAGCAGGACCACAACAACCTCCTACAATGAGCAGTTCTTC. The chain is built from TRBV2 and TRBJ2-1, with D unclear. Deletions cut 6 bases from V and 0 bases from J, with 12 bases between. Germline assignment: CDR1 SNHLY and CDR2 FYNNEI. The CDR3 covers 15 residues.

The chain carries TRBV12-3 or TRBV12-4 and TRBJ2-7, with 9 bases that match TRBD1. Germline trimming cut 6 bases from V and 0 bases from J; bases unmatched to any gene: 6. This CDR3 has 15 residues. The CDR3: CASSRDRDPSYEQYF. The DNA for the CDR3 is TGTGCCAGCAGCCGGGACAGGGACCCCTCCTACGAGCAGTACTTC.

The chain combines TRBV6-5 with TRBJ2-3; 9 nucleotides line up with TRBD1. V lost 6 bases to trimming and J lost 4 bases; unmatched junction nucleotides: 11. Germline V gives CDR1 MNHEY, CDR2 SVGAGI. This CDR3 region has 16 residues. CDR3 DNA sequence: TGTGCCAGCAGACGCAAAGGGACAGGGATCGCAGATACGCAGTATTTT. This gives the protein CASRRKGTGIADTQYF.

The J gene is TRBJ1-2, the V gene TRBV29-1; 7 nucleotides agree with TRBD1. Trimming took 4 bases from V and 4 from J; bases not matched to a gene: 9. Per the germline V gene, CDR1 is SQVTM and CDR2 is ANQGSEA. The CDR3 sequence is 14 residues long. The DNA for the CDR3 is TGCAGCGTTGGGGGAGACAGGGCGGGCTATGGCTACACCTTC. This sequence encodes CSVGGDRAGYGYTF.

This chain links TRBV24-1 with TRBJ2-1; weak D call: TRBD2 (5 bases). V was clipped by 3 bases and J by 0 bases, with 8 bases between them. CDR3 length: 15 residues. Germline V gene lookup returns CDR1 KGHDR and CDR2 SFDVKD. This CDR3 is CATSDRSGSYNEQFF. CDR3 in DNA: TGTGCCACCAGTGATCGGAGCGGCTCCTACAATGAGCAGTTCTTC.

The CDR3 here is CASSWGDVRRVNQPQHF. Written as DNA, the CDR3 is TGTGCCAGCAGCTGGGGGGACGTTCGACGGGTCAATCAGCCCCAGCATTTT. The genes are TRBV7-8 and TRBJ1-5; perhaps TRBD1 as D (5 bases). The CDR3 is 17 residues long. V gave up 4 bases and J gave up 3 bases, with 19 bases separating them. CDR1 is SGHVS and CDR2 is FQNEAQ in the germline V gene.

The gene calls are TRBV6-1 and TRBJ2-4; D not certain. Trimming left V 7 bases short and J 0 bases short, with 10 bases between. This CDR3 has 14 residues. Germline CDR1 is MNHNS and CDR2 is SASEGT. CDR3 in DNA: TGTGCCAGCATCCTAAACTTAGCCAAAAACATTCAGTACTTC. It translates to CASILNLAKNIQYF.

Turning to this clonotype: At one end the junction does not follow the germline gene, possibly because of a read error. The chain recombines TRBV7-9 with TRBJ1-2; no clear D. CDR3 length: 14 amino acids. Germline CDR1 and CDR2: SEHNR and FQNEAQ (reference sequence). CDR3 amino acids: CAGSPATGVGGYTF. CDR3 DNA sequence: TGTGCCGGCAGCCCAGCAACGGGCGTAGGTGGCTACACCTTC.

The chain is built from TRBV12-3 or TRBV12-4 and TRBJ2-5; TRBD1 aligns across 9 bases. There are 14 residues in the CDR3. The J segment lost 4 bases and the V segment lost 6 bases, leaving 6 bases of the junction unmatched. CDR3 amino acids: CASSRDRVGETQYF. The DNA of the CDR3 is TGTGCCAGCAGCCGGGACAGGGTGGGAGAGACCCAGTACTTC.

The chain joins TRBV27 to TRBJ2-5; TRBD1 matches 8 bases. The J call may be wrong; the DNA end is better matched by TRBJ2-7. Germline V gene data show CDR1 as MNHEY and CDR2 as SMNVEV (reference sequence). The CDR3 extends over 16 amino acids. In nucleotides, the CDR3 is TGTGCCAGCAGTTTGGCCCACGGACAGGGCTGGAGCGAGCAGTACTTC. It encodes CASSLAHGQGWSEQYF.

CDR3 amino acids: CASSYSPGTGIYGYTF. Written as DNA, the CDR3 is TGTGCCAGCAGTTACTCGCCCGGGACAGGGATCTATGGCTACACCTTC. J is TRBJ1-2 and V is TRBV6-5, with 9 bases lining up with TRBD1. Germline CDR1 reads MNHEY; CDR2 reads SVGAGI. CDR3 length: 16 residues. Trimming removed 0 bases from V and 4 bases from J; junction bases left unmatched: 6.

The rearrangement links TRBV6-6 to TRBJ1-1; D uncertain. V lost 6 bases and J lost 0, with 8 bases in between. The CDR3 has 13 amino acids. Per the germline V gene, CDR1 is MNHNY and CDR2 is SVGAGI (reference sequence). CDR3 DNA: TGTGCCAGCAGACCCCAAGTGAACACTGAAGCTTTCTTT. Its protein product is CASRPQVNTEAFF.

This chain links TRBV6-1 with TRBJ1-1; D is possibly TRBD1 (6 bases). Looked up from germline, CDR1 is MNHNS and CDR2 is SASEGT. The CDR3 extends over 13 amino acids. V lost 5 bases and J lost 3, with 10 bases in between. The CDR3 reads CASSITGYTEAFF. The CDR3 DNA is TGTGCCAGCAGTATTACAGGGTACACTGAAGCTTTCTTT.

V usage is TRBV7-8 and J usage is TRBJ2-1, with 8 bases identical to TRBD2. The CDR3 is made up of 17 amino acids. After removal of 0 bases from V and 7 bases from J, the junction contained 11 bases not matched to a gene. The germline V gene has CDR1 SGHVS and CDR2 FQNEAQ. CDR3 amino acids: CASSLALTAGEGNEQFF. The CDR3 nucleotides read TGTGCCAGCAGCTTAGCGCTGACAGCGGGAGAAGGTAATGAGCAGTTCTTC.

As regards this clonotype: With a much larger clone just one base away, this may be a read error. The gene calls are TRBV6-6 and TRBJ2-7; D is unclear. Trimming took off 2 bases at V and 3 bases at J, with 2 bases between the two ends. The CDR3 loop spans 11 amino acids. The germline CDR1 and CDR2 sequences are MNHNY and SVGAGI (reference sequence). DNA of the CDR3: TGTGCCAGCAGTTACCACTACGAGCAGTACTTC. Protein: CASSYHYEQYF.

This clonotype was seen only a few times. CDR3 nucleotide sequence: TGTGCCAGCAGGCGGACTAGCGCTAACAATGAGCAGTTCTTC. Translation: CASRRTSANNEQFF. V gene TRBV12-3 or TRBV12-4 combines with J gene TRBJ2-1; TRBD2 matches at 9 bases. The CDR3 is made up of 14 amino acids. Trimming removed 6 bases from V and 5 bases from J; junction bases left unmatched: 5.

The chain is built from TRBV24-1 and TRBJ2-1, with 10 bases that match TRBD2. V trimming: 4 bases; J trimming: 5 bases; junction bases outside the gene matches: 10. Germline lookup yields CDR1 KGHDR and CDR2 SFDVKD. The CDR3 length is 17 residues. In DNA, the CDR3 is TGTGCCACCAGTGACTCTCGACTAGCGGGTAATCACAATGAGCAGTTCTTC. Translation: CATSDSRLAGNHNEQFF.

The chain combines TRBV12-3 or TRBV12-4 with TRBJ2-1, with 12 nucleotides matching TRBD1. The V gene end was trimmed by 4 bases and the J gene end by 10 bases; junction bases not matched to a gene: 8. The CDR3 consists of 15 residues. In DNA, the CDR3 is TGTGCCAGCAGTTCCCGGGACAGGGGGCGGGGGGAGCAGTTCTTC. The encoded protein is CASSSRDRGRGEQFF.

This clonotype was recorded a few times. This chain joins TRBV29-1 and TRBJ2-7; perhaps TRBD1 as D (6 bases). V was trimmed by 7 bases and J by 3 bases, leaving 16 bases between them. CDR1 and CDR2 from the germline V gene are SQVTM and ANQGSEA. CDR3 length: 13 residues. The CDR3 DNA reads TGCAGCGGCCGAAATGACAGGAGCTACGAGCAGTACTTC. Protein product: CSGRNDRSYEQYF.